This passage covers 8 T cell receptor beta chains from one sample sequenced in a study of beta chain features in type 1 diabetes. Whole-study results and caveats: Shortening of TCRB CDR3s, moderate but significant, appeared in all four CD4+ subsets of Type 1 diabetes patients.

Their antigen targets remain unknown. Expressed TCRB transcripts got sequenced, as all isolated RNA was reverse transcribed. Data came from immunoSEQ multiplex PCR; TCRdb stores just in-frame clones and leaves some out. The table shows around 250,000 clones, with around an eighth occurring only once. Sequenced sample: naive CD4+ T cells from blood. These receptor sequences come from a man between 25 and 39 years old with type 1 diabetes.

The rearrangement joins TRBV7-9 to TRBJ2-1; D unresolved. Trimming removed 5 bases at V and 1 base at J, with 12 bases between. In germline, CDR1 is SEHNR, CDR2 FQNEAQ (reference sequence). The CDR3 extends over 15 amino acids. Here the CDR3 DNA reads TGTGCCAGCAGCCCGCCGCCTCTATCCTACAATGAGCAGTTCTTC. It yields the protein CASSPPPLSYNEQFF.

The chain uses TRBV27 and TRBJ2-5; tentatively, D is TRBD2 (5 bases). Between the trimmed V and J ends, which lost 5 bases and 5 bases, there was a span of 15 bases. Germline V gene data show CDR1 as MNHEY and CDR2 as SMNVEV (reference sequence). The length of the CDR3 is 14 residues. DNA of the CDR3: TGTGCCAGCAGTCTCCGGGGTGGGGTCGAGACCCAGTACTTC. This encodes CASSLRGGVETQYF.

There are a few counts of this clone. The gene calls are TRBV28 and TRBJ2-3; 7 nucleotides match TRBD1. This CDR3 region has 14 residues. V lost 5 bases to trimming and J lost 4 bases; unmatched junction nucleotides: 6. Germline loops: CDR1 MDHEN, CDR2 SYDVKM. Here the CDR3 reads CASSRGGAADTQYF. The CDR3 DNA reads TGTGCCAGCAGTCGAGGGGGCGCGGCAGATACGCAGTATTTT.

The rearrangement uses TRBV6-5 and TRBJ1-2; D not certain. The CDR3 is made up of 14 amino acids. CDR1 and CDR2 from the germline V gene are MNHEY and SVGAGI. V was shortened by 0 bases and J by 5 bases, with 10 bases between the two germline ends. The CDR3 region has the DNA TGTGCCAGCAGTTACTCGTACGAGATTTATGGCTACACCTTC. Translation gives CASSYSYEIYGYTF.

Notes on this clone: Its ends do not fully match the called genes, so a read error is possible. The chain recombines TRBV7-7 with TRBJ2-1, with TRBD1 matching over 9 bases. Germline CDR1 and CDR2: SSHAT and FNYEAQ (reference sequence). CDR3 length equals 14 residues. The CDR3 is CASSMTGTGNEQFF. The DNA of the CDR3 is TGTGCTAGCAGCATGACCGGGACAGGGAATGAGCAGTTCTTC.

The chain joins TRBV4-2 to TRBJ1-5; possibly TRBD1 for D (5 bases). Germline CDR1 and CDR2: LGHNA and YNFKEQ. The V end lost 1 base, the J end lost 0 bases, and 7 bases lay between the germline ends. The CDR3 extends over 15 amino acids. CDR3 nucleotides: TGTGCCAGCAGCCAAGGGGGCGGTAGCAATCAGCCCCAGCATTTT. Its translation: CASSQGGGSNQPQHF.

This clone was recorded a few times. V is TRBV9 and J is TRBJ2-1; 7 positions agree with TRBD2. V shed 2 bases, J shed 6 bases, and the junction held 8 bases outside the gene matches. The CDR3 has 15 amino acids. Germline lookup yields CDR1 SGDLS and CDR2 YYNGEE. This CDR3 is CASSVSTSWANEQFF. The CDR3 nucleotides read TGTGCCAGCAGCGTTTCGACTAGCTGGGCCAATGAGCAGTTCTTC.

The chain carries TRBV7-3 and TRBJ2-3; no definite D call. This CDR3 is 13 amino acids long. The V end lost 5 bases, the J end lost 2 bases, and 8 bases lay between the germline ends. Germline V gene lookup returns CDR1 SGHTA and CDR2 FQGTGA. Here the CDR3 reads CASSAQITDTQYF. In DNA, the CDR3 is TGTGCCAGCAGCGCCCAGATCACAGATACGCAGTATTTT. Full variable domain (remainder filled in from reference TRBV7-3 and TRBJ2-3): GAGVSQTPSNKVTEKGKYVELRCDPISGHTALYWYRQSLGQGPEFLIYFQGTGAADDSGLPNDRFFAVRPEGSVSTLKIQRTERGDSAVYLCASSAQITDTQYFGPGTRLTVL.